The subject of this entry is one T cell receptor beta chain. Its matching antigen is unknown. This specimen belongs to a study of OX40 agonist ivuxolimab in advanced cancers. Study summary: Melanoma, hepatocellular carcinoma, head and neck or renal cell cancer occurred in dose-escalation patients. Study conclusions and caveats: Among patients with partial responses at 0.1-3.0 mg/kg, clonal expansion was among the lowest.

Produced via immunoSEQ multiplex PCR; TCRdb's table is partial and in-frame only. Seen here are over 85,000 clones, 85% to 95% observed once, and the top ten hold about 0.3%. The investigators sampled blood at baseline, at cycle 4 day 1, and at cycle 7 day 1. V lost 1 base to trimming and J lost 2 bases, with 12 bases between them. This CDR3 is built from 16 residues. Per the germline V gene, CDR1 is MNHNS and CDR2 is SASEGT. The starting material was CD4+ or CD8+ T cells sorted from blood, obtained in a trial of the OX40 agonist ivuxolimab. The sequence was collected from an adult with an advanced solid tumor such as melanoma, head and neck, liver or kidney cancer. The V gene is TRBV6-1, the J gene TRBJ2-1; D is possibly TRBD2 (5 bases). DNA of the CDR3: TGTGCCAGCAGTGAAGAGTACGGCGGGCCCTACAATGAGCAGTTCTTC. Protein sequence: CASSEEYGGPYNEQFF.